The 21 T cell receptor beta chains in this list originate from one sample, sequenced in a study of T cells in localized non-small cell lung cancer (TCRdb year 2020). Libraries were constructed by the immunoSEQ multiplex PCR assay. TCRdb limited this immuneACCESS table to in-frame rearrangements with V and J called. A share of clones is missing; checked studies link under half to unresolved V genes, and the rest is unexplained. Counted in this sample were roughly 38,000 clones; about 87% of them appeared once. The top ten clonotypes cover 3% to 4.5% of the sample. The material sequenced was peripheral blood, taken before any cancer treatment. The receptors stem from a man aged 18 to 49 with stage I lung adenocarcinoma.

Within the sample, this clone is medium-sized (0.01 to 0.1%). The chain links TRBV2 to TRBJ1-1, with D tentatively TRBD1 (5 bases). The germline V gene has CDR1 SNHLY and CDR2 FYNNEI. V was cut by 2 bases and J by 4 bases, with 14 bases left in between. This CDR3 has 15 residues. CDR3 in DNA: TGTGCCAGCAGTGAACTTGGGGGGGTCGGCACTGAAGCTTTCTTT. It translates to CASSELGGVGTEAFF.

The gene calls are TRBV7-3 and TRBJ2-3; TRBD2 matches 8 bases. The germline V gene has CDR1 SGHTA and CDR2 FQGTGA. The CDR3 runs 15 residues. With 4 bases clipped from V and 1 base from J, the junction kept 4 bases outside the gene matches. DNA of the CDR3: TGTGCCAGCAGCTCGGGGGGGCCGGGCACAGATACGCAGTATTTT. It specifies CASSSGGPGTDTQYF. The entire variable domain, with the rest obtained from reference TRBV7-3 and TRBJ2-3, is as follows: GAGVSQTPSNKVTEKGKYVELRCDPISGHTALYWYRQSLGQGPEFLIYFQGTGAADDSGLPNDRFFAVRPEGSVSTLKIQRTERGDSAVYLCASSSGGPGTDTQYFGPGTRLTVL.

This clone was recorded only once. The gene calls are TRBV7-2 and TRBJ1-6, with a possible D match to TRBD1 (5 bases). The CDR3 length is 14 residues. V was cut by 5 bases and J by 7 bases, with 12 bases left in between. The germline CDR1 and CDR2 sequences are SGHTA and FQGNSA. Written as DNA, the CDR3 is TGTGCCAGCAGCCGTGGGACCGTAAATTCACCCCTCCACTTT. This translates into CASSRGTVNSPLHF. Complete variable domain (other parts from reference TRBV7-2 and TRBJ1-6): GAGVSQSPSNKVTEKGKDVELRCDPISGHTALYWYRQSLGQGLEFLIYFQGNSAPDKSGLPSDRFSAERTGGSVSTLTIQRTQQEDSAVYLCASSRGTVNSPLHFGNGTRLTVT.

This chain joins TRBV30 and TRBJ1-1; D is possibly TRBD1 (5 bases). V was trimmed by 1 base and J by 3 bases, leaving 15 bases between them. This CDR3 has 15 residues. The V gene's germline CDR1 is GTSNPN and CDR2 SVGIG (reference sequence). CDR3 DNA sequence: TGTGCCTGGAGTGCCCTGGGGCAGGCGGACACTGAAGCTTTCTTT. It yields the protein CAWSALGQADTEAFF.

V is TRBV2 and J is TRBJ1-1, with 7 bases lining up with TRBD1. The germline V gene has CDR1 SNHLY and CDR2 FYNNEI. The CDR3 has 15 amino acids. The trim removed 5 bases at V and 5 bases at J, leaving 11 bases unmatched. For the CDR3, the DNA is TGTGCCAGCAGTCTGTCGGGACAGCGAGGGACTGAAGCTTTCTTT. Its protein is CASSLSGQRGTEAFF.

The chain combines TRBV9 with TRBJ1-1, with D possibly matching TRBD1 (6 bases). Germline values: CDR1 SGDLS, CDR2 YYNGEE. The CDR3 loop spans 13 amino acids. V lost 0 bases, J lost 11 bases, and 14 bases lay in between. The CDR3 region is CASSVEGGRDAFF. CDR3 bases: TGTGCCAGCAGCGTAGAGGGGGGAAGGGACGCTTTCTTT.

This clone was recorded a few times. V and J are TRBV10-3 and TRBJ1-6; a weak D match, TRBD1 (6 bases). The germline V and J ends were trimmed by 0 bases and 7 bases, with 10 bases remaining between them. The CDR3 extends over 15 amino acids. Germline CDR1 is ENHRY and CDR2 is SYGVKD. CDR3 bases: TGTGCCATCAGTGAGTCTACGGGGGCGAATTCACCCCTCCACTTT. Translation: CAISESTGANSPLHF.

This clone appeared a few times. This rearrangement joins TRBV19 to TRBJ1-1; 7 positions match TRBD1. This CDR3 is built from 14 residues. In germline, CDR1 is LNHDA, CDR2 SQIVND (reference sequence). Trimming cost V 3 bases and J 4 bases; bases outside gene matches: 5. The CDR3 DNA is TGTGCCAGTAGTATTCAAGGGGGCGGCACTGAAGCTTTCTTT. Its protein product is CASSIQGGGTEAFF.

This rearrangement joins TRBV5-1 to TRBJ1-1; D is perhaps TRBD1 (6 bases). CDR1 is SGHRS, CDR2 YFSETQ, per germline. Trimming shortened V by 4 bases and J by 4 bases, and 8 bases separated the two germline ends. The CDR3 contains 12 residues. The CDR3 DNA sequence: TGCGCCAGCAGCGCACAGGGCACTGAAGCTTTCTTT. It specifies CASSAQGTEAFF.

The chain carries TRBV19 and TRBJ1-2; D gene ambiguous. This CDR3 comprises 13 residues. V was trimmed by 8 bases and J by 0 bases, leaving 10 bases between them. Germline V CDR1 and CDR2: LNHDA, SQIVND (reference sequence). The CDR3 DNA is TGTGCCAGTGAGTCACCTACTAACTATGGCTACACCTTC. It specifies CASESPTNYGYTF.

The chain combines TRBV28 with TRBJ1-3; D gene uncertain. The CDR3 has 15 amino acids. CDR1 is MDHEN and CDR2 is SYDVKM in the germline V gene. V shed 3 bases and J shed 3 bases, with 12 bases lying between them. CDR3 sequence (DNA): TGTGCCAGCAGTTTTTCCTCCTCCTTTGGAAACACCATATATTTT. This encodes CASSFSSSFGNTIYF.

The gene calls are TRBV30 and TRBJ2-7; D is unresolved. The CDR3 covers 11 residues. The germline V gene has CDR1 GTSNPN and CDR2 SVGIG (reference sequence). Deletions cut 3 bases from V and 4 bases from J, with 7 bases between. CDR3 loop: CAWRIEYEQYF. CDR3 nucleotide sequence: TGTGCCTGGAGGATAGAATACGAGCAGTACTTC.

The rearrangement links TRBV4-3 to TRBJ1-2, with D maybe TRBD1 (6 bases). In germline, CDR1 is LGHNA, CDR2 YSLEER. Trimming stripped 3 bases from V and 4 bases from J, with 12 bases between. CDR3 length equals 14 residues. CDR3 loop: CASSHYRDGYGYTF. DNA for the CDR3: TGCGCCAGCAGCCACTACAGGGATGGCTATGGCTACACCTTC.

The V call is TRBV30, the J call TRBJ1-1, with D uncertain. The CDR3 has 13 residues. The germline V and J ends were trimmed by 2 bases and 1 base, with 8 bases remaining between them. Germline lookup yields CDR1 GTSNPN and CDR2 SVGIG (reference sequence). For the CDR3, the DNA is TGTGCCTGGAGTATACAAGCGAACACTGAAGCTTTCTTT. It codes for CAWSIQANTEAFF.

This clone was seen a handful of times. This sequence joins TRBV7-9 and TRBJ2-3; possibly TRBD2 for D (6 bases). The CDR3 runs 13 residues. Germline V gene lookup returns CDR1 SEHNR and CDR2 FQNEAQ (reference sequence). V was clipped by 11 bases and J by 2 bases, with 14 bases between them. Here the CDR3 reads CAGEVTFTDTQYF. CDR3 DNA sequence: TGTGCCGGGGAGGTCACCTTCACAGATACGCAGTATTTT.

J is TRBJ1-3 and V is TRBV7-2; 7 bases line up with TRBD1. The CDR3 contains 15 residues. Losses at the gene ends were 2 bases for V and 2 bases for J; bases not matched to a gene: 3. Germline assignment: CDR1 SGHTA and CDR2 FQGNSA. The CDR3 here is CASSLNQGAGNTIYF. In nucleotides, the CDR3 is TGTGCCAGCAGCTTAAATCAGGGGGCTGGAAACACCATATATTTT.

The chain is built from TRBV5-4 and TRBJ1-2; 7 positions match TRBD1. CDR1 and CDR2 from the germline V gene are SGHNT and YYREEE (reference sequence). V lost 3 bases and J lost 8; bases outside the gene matches: 7. This CDR3 is 13 amino acids long. The CDR3 bases are TGTGCCAGCAGCTACGACAGGGTTGGCGGCTACACCTTC. Encoded protein: CASSYDRVGGYTF.

This chain joins TRBV11-2 and TRBJ2-5; the D gene could be TRBD1 or TRBD2 (6 bases each). Trimming stripped 3 bases from V and 4 bases from J, with 18 bases between. The CDR3 loop spans 16 amino acids. Germline CDR1 and CDR2: SGHAT and FQNNGV. Here the CDR3 reads CASSFSALGGGETQYF. The CDR3 bases are TGTGCCAGCAGCTTTAGTGCGTTAGGAGGGGGAGAGACCCAGTACTTC.

The genes are TRBV7-2 and TRBJ1-4; D is possibly TRBD1 (5 bases). This CDR3 spans 14 amino acids. V lost 3 bases and J lost 8, with 13 bases in between. Germline CDR1 and CDR2: SGHTA and FQGNSA. The CDR3 here is CASSFDSAMEKLFF. CDR3 sequence (DNA): TGTGCCAGCAGCTTCGACAGTGCGATGGAAAAACTGTTTTTT.

J is TRBJ2-5 and V is TRBV27, with D possibly matching TRBD1 (6 bases). The CDR3 sequence is 14 residues long. The germline V and J ends were trimmed by 5 bases and 9 bases, with 19 bases remaining between them. CDR1 is MNHEY, CDR2 SMNVEV, per germline (reference sequence). CDR3 region: CASSQAQGLGAQYF. In DNA form, the CDR3 reads TGTGCCAGCAGTCAGGCACAGGGTCTAGGGGCCCAGTACTTC.

This clone was picked up a small number of times. The chain has TRBV7-2 and TRBJ1-5, with 7 positions matching TRBD1. The CDR3 totals 15 residues. Germline-derived CDR1 and CDR2 are SGHTA and FQGNSA. J gave up 3 bases and V 5 bases, and 7 bases lay outside the gene matches. CDR3 sequence (DNA): TGTGCCAGCAGCCCGACAGGGTCGAACAATCAGCCCCAGCATTTT. Protein: CASSPTGSNNQPQHF.